These T cell receptor beta chains were read from a single sample in a study of radiotherapy plus CTLA-4 blockade in lung cancer. Generated by immunoSEQ multiplex PCR, the TCRdb table keeps only in-frame clones and is missing some. Of approximately 80,000 clones detected, around 81% appear once; the ten largest clones hold roughly 22%. The input for sequencing was peripheral blood, taken from a patient treated with radiotherapy plus ipilimumab. All receptors derive from a human donor with non-small cell lung cancer whose response to radiotherapy plus ipilimumab could not be evaluated. Some clones in this sample may be carry-over from other donors' samples. Both conserved end residues are trimmed from each CDR3. Rows may omit the clone size; those that give it use once, few, many or a size class.

V	size	J	CDR3
TRBV5-1	NA	TRBJ2-4	ASSSTSGGAAVIQY
TRBV27	NA	TRBJ2-1	ASSFAPGGTYNEQF
TRBV19	once	TRBJ1-6	ASSPRQRILGLNSPLH
TRBV6-6	NA	TRBJ2-5	ASSSPSEGETQY
TRBV9	NA	TRBJ2-3	ASSVASEGPDTQY
TRBV7-2	NA	TRBJ2-5	ASSPTRSSQETQY
TRBV7-9	NA	TRBJ1-4	ASSNRDSAEKLF
TRBV28	few	TRBJ1-3	ASSSRSVGNTIY
TRBV29-1	NA	TRBJ2-7	SVVGALSYEQY
TRBV28	once	TRBJ1-1	ASSTRDRGLRVEAF
TRBV28	NA	TRBJ1-2	ASRGAGYT
TRBV27	NA	TRBJ2-2	ASSPNTGELF
TRBV5-4	NA	TRBJ2-2	ASSSYMTSPTGELF
TRBV18	NA	TRBJ2-7	ASSPLGQGAQEQY
TRBV19	NA	TRBJ1-1	ASSTLGGLEAF
TRBV4-1	NA	TRBJ2-3	ASSQAGGDRPTDTQY
TRBV4-2	NA	TRBJ2-2	ASSHPLDSANTGELF
TRBV10-3	NA	TRBJ1-1	AISEPPTGGRMNTEAF
TRBV7-2	once	TRBJ2-1	ASNLAGGSSYNEQF
TRBV7-9	NA	TRBJ1-1	ASSFPRGFTEAF
TRBV6-1	few	TRBJ1-2	ASRDRNYGYT
TRBV28	few	TRBJ1-5	ASSSPGTGGAQPQH
TRBV25-1	NA	TRBJ1-1	ASSGSMGATEAF
TRBV5-1	NA	TRBJ2-1	ASSWTGTGNNEQF
TRBV5-6	NA	TRBJ2-4	ASSFLGIQY
TRBV15	NA	TRBJ1-1	ATSRDSGTGNTEAF
TRBV5-6	NA	TRBJ2-3	ASSFLGPGGTDTQY
TRBV5-1	few	TRBJ1-1	ASSLAGMNTEAF
TRBV9	NA	TRBJ2-7	ASSLNSGGNSYEQY
TRBV7-2	NA	TRBJ2-3	ASSFGVDTQY
TRBV9	NA	TRBJ2-2	ASSARTGTGELF
TRBV11-2	NA	TRBJ2-3	ASSLRIDSYPTDTQY
TRBV28	few	TRBJ1-1	ASSSAAGTVERAF
TRBV9	once	TRBJ1-6	ASSVTGQGNSPLH
TRBV10-2	few	TRBJ2-1	ASGNSGGIDEQF
TRBV2	NA	TRBJ2-3	ASSVDRGISTDTQY
TRBV29-1	NA	TRBJ2-1	SVPTGRITNEQF
TRBV6-6	NA	TRBJ2-7	ASSPTGGNEQY
TRBV30	NA	TRBJ1-1	AWRTKTASTGQWAEAF
TRBV15	NA	TRBJ2-5	ATSRASVPETQY
TRBV19	few	TRBJ1-2	ASSRQGSGYGYT
TRBV7-2	NA	TRBJ1-2	ASSLVVTESRYT
TRBV28	NA	TRBJ1-5	ASSFKREGNQPQH
TRBV5-1	NA	TRBJ2-7	ASSWASGGAYEQY
TRBV7-9	NA	TRBJ2-1	ASSPGTGLDNEQF
TRBV7-8	NA	TRBJ2-3	ASSTDRSTDTQY